The 6 T cell receptor beta chains below all came from one sample that was sequenced in a study of T-cell memory formation after mild COVID-19. TCRdb recomputed calls from the 5' RACE reads with MiXCR, one row per CDR3 protein. The data show hundreds of thousands of distinct CDR3 sequences, with 15% to 20% seen just once and 20% to 25% held by the top ten. Sequences were obtained from PBMCs or a T cell subset sorted from them (not recorded which). The receptors shown here come from a man aged 18 to 30 who had mild COVID-19 (a few samples of this study predate the infection). Cell type and time point are not known.

This clonotype was seen at least ten times. The V call is TRBV6-6, the J call TRBJ2-2; D is ambiguous. The CDR3 sequence is 12 residues long. V shed 2 bases and J shed 4 bases, with 2 bases lying between them. Germline CDR1 and CDR2: MNHNY and SVGAGI (reference sequence). Here the CDR3 reads CASSYITGELFF. The CDR3 nucleotides read TGTGCCAGCAGTTACATCACCGGGGAGCTGTTTTTT.

This clonotype was counted between two and nine times. The rearrangement joins TRBV30 to TRBJ2-2, with D possibly called TRBD1 or TRBD2 (6 bases each). CDR1 and CDR2 from the germline V gene are GTSNPN and SVGIG (reference sequence). With 4 bases removed from V and 3 bases from J, the gap between germline ends came to 18 bases. This CDR3 has 16 amino acids. CDR3 sequence reads: CAWTGGGAAYTGELFF. CDR3 coding DNA: TGTGCCTGGACCGGGGGCGGCGCCGCGTACACCGGGGAGCTGTTTTTT. The full variable domain, in which reference TRBV30 and TRBJ2-2 provide the parts outside the CDR3, is SQTIHQWPATLVQPVGSPLSLECTVEGTSNPNLYWYRQAAGRGLQLLFYSVGIGQISSEVPQNLSASRPQDRQFILSSKKLLLSDSGFYLCAWTGGGAAYTGELFFGEGSRLTVL.

The chain carries TRBV7-2 and TRBJ2-5, with a possible D match to TRBD2 (8 bases). Germline V lookup: CDR1 SGHTA, CDR2 FQGNSA. The length of the CDR3 is 15 residues. V gave up 5 bases and J gave up 6 bases, with 19 bases separating them. The CDR3 region has the DNA TGTGCCAGCAGCGCCACCTCCGGGAGGGGGCAGACCCAGTACTTC. It codes for CASSATSGRGQTQYF.

This clonotype was seen more than once but under ten times. The chain joins TRBV2 to TRBJ1-4; D gene unclear. The CDR3 spans 14 residues. Trimming removed 6 bases at V and 4 bases at J, with 12 bases between. Germline CDR1 reads SNHLY; CDR2 reads FYNNEI. The CDR3 nucleotides are TGTGCCAGCAGACCACCACAGATTAATGAAAAACTGTTTTTT. Its protein product is CASRPPQINEKLFF. The variable domain in full, with the rest retrieved from reference TRBV2 and TRBJ1-4, is EPEVTQTPSHQVTQMGQEVILRCVPISNHLYFYWYRQILGQKVEFLVSFYNNEISEKSEIFDDQFSVERPDGSNFTLKIRSTKLEDSAMYFCASRPPQINEKLFFGSGTQLSVL.

Points on this clonotype: A read error may produce the germline difference seen at one junction end. J is TRBJ2-3 and V is TRBV7-2, with TRBD2 matching over 9 bases. There are 15 residues in the CDR3. Germline loops: CDR1 SGHTA, CDR2 FQGNSA. DNA for the CDR3: TGTGCCAGCAGCTTAGCCGGGACTAGCACCGATACGCAGTATTTT. Its translation: CASSLAGTSTDTQYF. Using reference TRBV7-2 and TRBJ2-3 for the parts outside the CDR3, the full variable domain is GAGVSQSPSNKVTEKGKDVELRCDPISGHTALYWYRQSLGQGLEFLIYFQGNSAPDKSGLPSDRFSAERTGGSVSTLTIQRTQQEDSAVYLCASSLAGTSTDTQYFGPGTRLTVL.

This clonotype has just a few counts. The V call is TRBV4-1, the J call TRBJ1-4, with unresolved D. The CDR3 extends over 14 amino acids. Trimming cost V 1 base and J 8 bases, with 11 bases left between them. Germline V gene sequence: CDR1 MGHRA, CDR2 YSYEKL. The DNA of the CDR3 is TGCGCCAGCAGCCAAGTTGGGATTTGGGAAAAACTGTTTTTT. Protein product: CASSQVGIWEKLFF.